Here is one T cell receptor beta chain with its context. The antigen remains undetermined. The data originate from a study of OX40 agonist ivuxolimab in advanced cancers. Background on the study: Prior checkpoint blockade (anti-PD-1, anti-PD-L1 or anti-CTLA-4) was permitted; around 37% had it. Study-level results: In the 0.1 to 3.0 mg/kg range, CD4+ and CD8+ blood T cells had expanded clonally by week 6.

Autoimmune disease history or systemic immunosuppression barred patients. The method was immunoSEQ multiplex PCR; TCRdb's version includes in-frame clones alone and lacks a portion of them. Of roughly 14,000 clones detected, 82% appear once; the ten largest clones hold about 39%. Germline loops: CDR1 SGHAT, CDR2 FQNNGV. J was trimmed by 1 base and V by 2 bases; bases with no gene match: 5. This CDR3 contains 16 residues. This material consisted of CD4+ or CD8+ T cells sorted from blood, taken in a trial of the OX40 agonist ivuxolimab. J is TRBJ2-5 and V is TRBV11-2; 9 nucleotides match TRBD2. The source is an adult with an advanced solid tumor such as melanoma, head and neck, liver or kidney cancer. CDR3 region: CASSLNSGSFQETQYF. CDR3 sequence (DNA): TGTGCCAGCAGCTTAAATAGCGGGAGTTTCCAAGAGACCCAGTACTTC.